Listed here is a single TCR beta chain. Assay: immunoSEQ multiplex PCR; the TCRdb copy retains only in-frame clones and omits some. Of tens of thousands of clones listed, roughly 88% are singletons. This sample is drawn from a study of T cell changes during pregnancy in multiple sclerosis. The CDR3 has 18 residues. Germline values: CDR1 LGHNA, CDR2 YSLEER. The V and J ends lost 0 bases and 0 bases, in that order; junction bases with no gene match: 8. The sample consisted of CD8+ T cells from peripheral blood mononuclear cells, taken after pregnancy. The chain uses TRBV4-3 and TRBJ2-7; 10 nucleotides agree with TRBD1. The receptor comes from a female donor with multiple sclerosis, enrolled in a pregnancy study. The CDR3 spells CASSQEQGRDRGSYEQYF. The CDR3 bases are TGCGCCAGCAGCCAAGAGCAGGGTCGGGACAGGGGCTCCTACGAGCAGTACTTC.